This T cell receptor beta chain was found in a study of T cell responses to AZD1222 COVID-19 vaccine. Whole-study context: Second-dose recipients at about 4 or about 12 weeks were treated as one pooled group. Findings of the study overall: Close to half of spike-specific TCRs reportedly recognize unmutated variant regions. The donor cohort was predominantly white British with a female majority, and clonal diversity may have been underestimated. No repertoire was sampled before or during the peak T cell response, only after it.

Germline-derived CDR1 and CDR2 are LNHDA and SQIVND (reference sequence). Trimming took 6 bases from V and 0 from J, leaving 11 bases between them. This CDR3 is built from 15 residues. Assay: immunoSEQ multiplex PCR; the TCRdb copy retains only in-frame clones and omits some. The table includes 150,000 to 200,000 clones, about 87% detected once. In regard to this clone: As yet, its antigen is unknown.

The TCR was taken from an adult in good health. The V gene is TRBV19, the J gene TRBJ1-4; no clear D gene. Sequencing used peripheral blood, obtained on day 0 of AZD1222 vaccination. CDR3 in amino acids: CASSLGLTTNEKLFF. In nucleotides, the CDR3 is TGTGCCAGTAGCCTAGGCCTAACAACTAATGAAAAACTGTTTTTT.